Below, 32 T cell receptor beta chains from the same sample are listed, as sequenced in a study of shared clonotypes between healthy human individuals. Generated by immunoSEQ multiplex PCR, the TCRdb table keeps only in-frame clones and is missing some. The sample gives around 990,000 clones, 60% to 85% of which show up once; 0.89% is in the top ten. Sequencing used memory CD4+ T cells from PBMCs. Indicated subset: CD45RA-negative fraction. These receptors all come from a man younger than 30 in good health. Some clones in this sample may be carry-over from other donors' samples.

This rearrangement joins TRBV27 to TRBJ1-2; 8 bases map to TRBD1. J gave up 2 bases and V 5 bases, and 7 bases lay outside the gene matches. The CDR3 consists of 15 residues. CDR1 and CDR2 from the germline V gene are MNHEY and SMNVEV (reference sequence). In DNA form, the CDR3 reads TGTGCCAGCAGTCCCCTGGACAGGGTAAACTATGGCTACACCTTC. Residues: CASSPLDRVNYGYTF.

The rearrangement joins TRBV5-5 to TRBJ1-5; possibly TRBD1 for D (5 bases). Germline V gene data show CDR1 as SGHKS and CDR2 as YYEKEE (reference sequence). Between the trimmed V and J ends, which lost 0 bases and 7 bases, there was a span of 8 bases. The CDR3 contains 13 residues. CDR3 in amino acids: CASSLVGGQPQHF. CDR3 bases: TGTGCCAGCAGCTTGGTCGGGGGACAGCCCCAGCATTTT.

This clone appeared once. This chain connects TRBV10-3 to TRBJ1-4; TRBD1 agrees at 7 bases. The CDR3 contains 12 residues. V shed 6 bases and J 8 bases; nucleotides not matched to a gene: 3. Germline assignment: CDR1 ENHRY and CDR2 SYGVKD. The CDR3: CAISPGGEKLFF. The CDR3 bases are TGTGCCATCAGCCCAGGGGGGGAAAAACTGTTTTTT.

Worth noting for this clone: A much larger clone is a single base away; this may be a read error. This is likely a read error, given that the CDR3 carries no conserved phenylalanine or tryptophan at its end. CDR3 in DNA: TGTGCCTGGAGTGTATCGCCGATCAATCAGCCCCAGCATCTT. This sequence encodes CAWSVSPINQPQHL. V and J are TRBV30 and TRBJ1-5, with no clear D. V was shortened by 0 bases and J by 3 bases, with 9 bases between the two germline ends. Per germline, CDR1 GTSNPN and CDR2 SVGIG (reference sequence). This CDR3 has 14 amino acids.

This chain uses TRBV28 with TRBJ1-1; D gene uncertain. The V end was cut by 6 bases, the J end by 0 bases, with 14 bases between. The CDR3 spans 15 residues. The germline CDR1 and CDR2 sequences are MDHEN and SYDVKM. The CDR3 region is CASSPSARVNTEAFF. The CDR3 DNA follows: TGTGCCAGCAGCCCCTCAGCAAGGGTGAACACTGAAGCTTTCTTT. Full variable domain (missing parts from reference TRBV28 and TRBJ1-1): DVKVTQSSRYLVKRTGEKVFLECVQDMDHENMFWYRQDPGLGLRLIYFSYDVKMKEKGDIPEGYSVSREKKERFSLILESASTNQTSMYLCASSPSARVNTEAFFGQGTRLTVV.

The chain uses TRBV11-2 and TRBJ1-6; no firm D call. Looked up from germline, CDR1 is SGHAT and CDR2 is FQNNGV. The ends were cut back, 3 bases at V and 7 bases at J, with 10 bases in the middle. The CDR3 runs 14 residues. Here the CDR3 DNA reads TGTGCCAGCAGCTTTACGGGTACGAATTCACCCCTCCACTTT. This gives the protein CASSFTGTNSPLHF.

This sequence joins TRBV30 and TRBJ2-1; the match to TRBD2 covers 7 bases. The CDR3 runs 12 residues. CDR1 GTSNPN and CDR2 SVGIG come from the germline V gene (reference sequence). The junction had 3 bases not matched to a gene; V was cut back by 3 bases and J by 7 bases. The CDR3 nucleotides are TGTGCCTGGAGAGTGGGGGGGAATGAGCAGTTCTTC. Translating gives CAWRVGGNEQFF.

In this sample, this clone turned up once. The CDR3, as DNA: TGTGCCTGGAGGGAGCGGACCAGCACAGATACGCAGTATTTT. Translation: CAWRERTSTDTQYF. This chain links TRBV30 with TRBJ2-3; maybe TRBD2 (5 bases). V shed 3 bases and J shed 0 bases, with 10 bases lying between them. CDR1 is GTSNPN, CDR2 SVGIG, per germline (reference sequence). The CDR3 contains 14 residues.

This clone has just one count. CDR3 coding DNA: TGTGCCAGCAGTCCGGGGACAGCCTCTGGAAACACCATATATTTT. Residues: CASSPGTASGNTIYF. The chain employs TRBV6-1 and TRBJ1-3; TRBD1 agrees at 7 bases. After removal of 5 bases from V and 0 bases from J, the junction contained 4 bases not matched to a gene. This CDR3 is built from 15 residues. Germline CDR1 MNHNS, CDR2 SASEGT.

The rearrangement links TRBV9 to TRBJ2-5; D ambiguous. The CDR3 loop spans 14 amino acids. The V gene lost 4 bases and the J gene lost 2 bases, with 12 bases spanning the gap. Germline loops: CDR1 SGDLS, CDR2 YYNGEE. As DNA, the CDR3 is TGTGCCAGCAGCCCACGACCTGAACAAGAGACCCAGTACTTC. Translation gives CASSPRPEQETQYF.

This chain connects TRBV27 to TRBJ1-2; TRBD1 aligns across 7 bases. There are 13 residues in the CDR3. J gave up 8 bases and V 3 bases, and 6 bases lay outside the gene matches. Germline loops: CDR1 MNHEY, CDR2 SMNVEV (reference sequence). Here the CDR3 DNA reads TGTGCCAGCAGTTTGACGACAGGGTGGGGCTACACCTTC. This encodes CASSLTTGWGYTF.

With respect to this clone: The germline gene is not matched at one end of the junction; a read error may be the cause. The V and J genes are TRBV29-1 and TRBJ2-3; D is possibly TRBD2 (7 bases). This CDR3 is built from 13 residues. The germline V gene has CDR1 SQVTM and CDR2 ANQGSEA. CDR3 sequence: CAERGGPTDTQYF. The CDR3, as DNA: TGTGCGGAGAGGGGGGGACCCACAGATACGCAGTATTTT.

A few counts support this clone. CDR3 sequence reads: CASSPRLLAGSETQYF. Here the CDR3 DNA reads TGTGCCAGCAGCCCCAGACTCCTTGCGGGGTCAGAGACCCAGTACTTC. The chain couples TRBV7-9 to TRBJ2-5, with D possibly matching TRBD2 (6 bases). The germline CDR1 and CDR2 sequences are SEHNR and FQNEAQ (reference sequence). There are 16 residues in the CDR3. Trimming cost V 5 bases and J 4 bases, with 20 bases left between them.

CDR3 region: CASSKGAGTGSYEQYF. The CDR3 DNA reads TGTGCCAGCAGCAAAGGGGCCGGGACGGGATCCTACGAGCAGTACTTC. V usage is TRBV21-1 and J usage is TRBJ2-7. TRBV21-1 is a known pseudogene. This CDR3 spans 16 amino acids.

This clone was recorded a few times. V and J are TRBV5-4 and TRBJ1-2; D unclear. The V end was cut by 0 bases, the J end by 4 bases, with 4 bases between. Germline V gene data show CDR1 as SGHNT and CDR2 as YYREEE (reference sequence). The CDR3 has 12 residues. CDR3 sequence (DNA): TGTGCCAGCAGCTTGGACAGCTATGGCTACACCTTC. This gives the protein CASSLDSYGYTF.

As regards this clone: At the DNA level, this CDR3 is encoded by other sequences in the same sample as well. The V gene is TRBV7-8, the J gene TRBJ1-1, with D tentatively TRBD1 (6 bases). CDR1 SGHVS and CDR2 FQNEAQ come from the germline V gene. The CDR3 is 15 residues long. The V end lost 1 base, the J end lost 1 base, and 10 bases lay between the germline ends. Written as DNA, the CDR3 is TGTGCCAGCAGCTTAGGCGGGGGGCGGAACACTGAAGCTTTCTTT. This encodes CASSLGGGRNTEAFF.

This clone was counted only a few times. The CDR3 protein is CASSERTGAGELFF. CDR3 nucleotides: TGTGCCAGCAGTGAAAGGACAGGGGCCGGGGAGCTGTTTTTT. The gene calls are TRBV2 and TRBJ2-2, with 9 bases identical to TRBD1. The CDR3 loop spans 14 amino acids. Germline V gene sequence: CDR1 SNHLY, CDR2 FYNNEI. J lost 6 bases, V lost 2 bases, and 1 base had no gene match.

The rearrangement joins TRBV11-3 to TRBJ2-3, with D maybe TRBD1 (6 bases). CDR3 length equals 13 residues. V lost 5 bases and J lost 9, with 15 bases in between. Germline values: CDR1 SGHNT, CDR2 YENEEA. The CDR3 region has the DNA TGTGCCAGCAGCCAGGTTACAGGGAACACGCAGTATTTT. It specifies CASSQVTGNTQYF.

Notes on this clone: Additional DNA sequences in this sample encode the identical CDR3. The chain combines TRBV7-6 with TRBJ2-7; D unclear. Per germline, CDR1 SGHVS and CDR2 FNYEAQ. This CDR3 contains 14 residues. The germline V and J ends were trimmed by 1 base and 3 bases, with 10 bases remaining between them. The CDR3 sequence: CASSLGTEDYEQYF. DNA for the CDR3: TGTGCCAGCAGCTTAGGGACGGAAGACTACGAGCAGTACTTC.

The J gene is TRBJ1-1, the V gene TRBV28; TRBD1 agrees at 8 bases. Trimming at V came to 6 bases and at J to 5 bases, leaving 14 bases not matched to a gene. The germline V gene has CDR1 MDHEN and CDR2 SYDVKM. This CDR3 region has 16 residues. The CDR3 sequence is CASRATTGQGETEAFF. The CDR3 bases are TGTGCCAGCAGAGCAACAACCGGACAGGGAGAGACTGAAGCTTTCTTT.

This rearrangement joins TRBV7-3 to TRBJ2-3; no reliable D call. CDR3 length: 11 residues. CDR1 and CDR2 (germline): SGHTA, FQGTGA. The germline V and J ends were trimmed by 7 bases and 5 bases, with 7 bases remaining between them. CDR3 DNA: TGTGCCAGCACAAACGGAGATACGCAGTATTTT. Protein product: CASTNGDTQYF.

The chain combines TRBV5-1 with TRBJ1-3; 10 bases line up with TRBD1. The CDR3 has 17 amino acids. CDR1 and CDR2 (germline): SGHRS, YFSETQ. The junction had 7 bases not matched to a gene; V was cut back by 4 bases and J by 0 bases. This CDR3 reads CASSTGQGGPSGNTIYF. The CDR3 DNA reads as TGCGCCAGCAGCACCGGACAGGGGGGCCCCTCTGGAAACACCATATATTTT.

This clone has only a few counts. The chain recombines TRBV28 with TRBJ2-3; 15 bases fit TRBD2. Germline-derived CDR1 and CDR2 are MDHEN and SYDVKM. The J segment lost 4 bases and the V segment lost 4 bases, leaving 3 bases of the junction unmatched. The CDR3 is 16 residues long. CDR3 sequence: CASSYGLAGGADTQYF. The CDR3 nucleotides are TGTGCCAGCAGTTACGGACTAGCGGGAGGGGCAGATACGCAGTATTTT.

The chain uses TRBV29-1 and TRBJ1-4, with unresolved D. CDR3 size: 11 residues. Germline loops: CDR1 SQVTM, CDR2 ANQGSEA. Trimming left V 4 bases short and J 8 bases short, with 8 bases between. Written as DNA, the CDR3 is TGCAGCGTTGTAGGGAGCGAAAAACTGTTTTTT. It specifies CSVVGSEKLFF.

The chain employs TRBV18 and TRBJ1-4; weak D call: TRBD1 (5 bases). The V gene lost 10 bases and the J gene lost 5 bases, with 17 bases spanning the gap. The germline V gene has CDR1 KGHSH and CDR2 LQKENI. The CDR3 is 14 amino acids. The DNA of the CDR3 is TGTGCCACCCACCTGGCCGGGGCGAATGAAAAACTGTTTTTT. Its protein is CATHLAGANEKLFF.

V is TRBV5-4 and J is TRBJ1-2, with TRBD1 as a possible D gene (5 bases). There are 15 residues in the CDR3. Germline CDR1 and CDR2: SGHNT and YYREEE (reference sequence). The germline V and J ends were trimmed by 4 bases and 2 bases, with 15 bases remaining between them. The CDR3 DNA sequence: TGTGCCAGCAGCGCCTCCTTGACAGAAAACTATGGCTACACCTTC. Protein: CASSASLTENYGYTF. The full variable domain, rest sourced from reference TRBV5-4 and TRBJ1-2, is ETGVTQSPTHLIKTRGQQVTLRCSSQSGHNTVSWYQQALGQGPQFIFQYYREEENGRGNFPPRFSGLQFPNYSSELNVNALELDDSALYLCASSASLTENYGYTFGSGTRLTVV.

CDR3 region: CASSLGFRGPSGNTIYF. The CDR3, as DNA: TGTGCCAGCAGCCTAGGATTCCGGGGCCCCTCTGGAAACACCATATATTTT. V is TRBV5-4 and J is TRBJ1-3; possible D gene TRBD1, 5 bases. V dropped 4 bases and J dropped 0 bases, with 17 bases sitting between them. CDR3 length: 17 amino acids. Per the germline V gene, CDR1 is SGHNT and CDR2 is YYREEE (reference sequence).

On this clone: This may be a read error, as it is one base from a much larger clone. This chain connects TRBV4-1 to TRBJ2-1; tentative D call: TRBD2 (5 bases). There are 15 residues in the CDR3. V lost 0 bases and J 0 bases, leaving 6 bases between the germline ends. The germline gives CDR1 MGHRA, CDR2 YSYEKL. The CDR3 DNA is TGCGCCAGCAGCCAAGAGGGGAGCTCCTACAATGAGCAGTTCTTC. Translated, it gives CASSQEGSSYNEQFF.

This chain connects TRBV9 to TRBJ1-5; TRBD1 aligns across 8 bases. V gave up 4 bases and J gave up 6 bases; unmatched junction bases: 6. The germline gives CDR1 SGDLS, CDR2 YYNGEE. The CDR3 has 14 residues. The DNA of the CDR3 is TGTGCCAGCAGCTTCTTAGGACAGGGTCAGCCCCAGCATTTT. Translation gives CASSFLGQGQPQHF.

The chain has TRBV4-3 and TRBJ2-7, with 12 nucleotides matching TRBD2. The CDR3 covers 16 residues. V was pared by 1 base and J by 6 bases, with 7 bases of the junction left unmatched. Germline V gene data show CDR1 as LGHNA and CDR2 as YSLEER. DNA for the CDR3: TGCGCCAGCAGCCAAGGGGTCGCTAGCGGGAGGGGCGAGCAGTACTTC. This sequence encodes CASSQGVASGRGEQYF.

The chain carries TRBV6-5 and TRBJ2-3, with D unresolved. The CDR3 contains 13 residues. Looked up from germline, CDR1 is MNHEY and CDR2 is SVGAGI. Trimming cost V 4 bases and J 7 bases, with 12 bases left between them. The chain's CDR3 is CASSSPWANTQYF. The DNA for the CDR3 is TGTGCCAGCAGTTCCCCGTGGGCAAATACGCAGTATTTT.

This rearrangement joins TRBV7-2 to TRBJ2-3; D uncertain. In germline, CDR1 is SGHTA, CDR2 FQGNSA. The ends were cut back, 3 bases at V and 6 bases at J, with 7 bases in the middle. The CDR3 loop spans 12 amino acids. CDR3: CASSLAWDTQYF. The CDR3, as DNA: TGTGCCAGCAGCTTGGCGTGGGATACGCAGTATTTT.